The sequence of this T cell receptor beta chain was determined in a study of T cells in Graves' hyperthyroidism and ophthalmopathy. Study details: Peripheral blood samples were taken at initial diagnosis, prior to any treatment.

There were TCR beta CDR3 regions amplified from RNA transcripts. The primer set for the first-round RT-PCR of the TCR CDR3 was HTBI. TCRdb independently ran MiXCR on the multiplex PCR reads; one entry per CDR3 protein. The top ten clones hold 25% to 30% of a sample with approximately 360,000 distinct CDR3 sequences, around 16% of them seen once. Aged 18 to 65, the patients had hyperthyroidism that was newly diagnosed and had lasted under 2 months. This clonotype has more than one count but fewer than ten. The specimen was blood. This receptor was taken from a woman younger than 30 with Graves' hyperthyroidism that later progressed to Graves' ophthalmopathy.

As DNA, the CDR3 is TGTGCCAGCACCCCAAAGGCCGACTTGAGGACTGAAGCTTTCTTT. Protein sequence: CASTPKADLRTEAFF. The chain employs TRBV6-7 and TRBJ1-1; no definite D call. TRBV6-7 is placed among ORFs of uncertain function. Trimming shortened V by 7 bases and J by 5 bases, and 20 bases separated the two germline ends. The CDR3 consists of 15 residues.